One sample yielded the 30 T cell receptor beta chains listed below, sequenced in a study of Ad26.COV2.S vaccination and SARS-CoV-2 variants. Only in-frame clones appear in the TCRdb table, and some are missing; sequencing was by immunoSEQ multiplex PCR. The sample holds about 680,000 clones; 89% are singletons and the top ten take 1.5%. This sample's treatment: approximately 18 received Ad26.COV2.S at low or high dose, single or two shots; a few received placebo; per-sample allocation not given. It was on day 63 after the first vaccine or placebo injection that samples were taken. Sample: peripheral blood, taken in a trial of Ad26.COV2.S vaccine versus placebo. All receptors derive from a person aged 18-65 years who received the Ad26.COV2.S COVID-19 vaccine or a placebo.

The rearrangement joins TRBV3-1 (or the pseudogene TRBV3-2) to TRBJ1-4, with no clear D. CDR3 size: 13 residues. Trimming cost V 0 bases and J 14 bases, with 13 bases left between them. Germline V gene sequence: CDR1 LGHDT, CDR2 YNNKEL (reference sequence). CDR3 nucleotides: TGTGCCAGCAGCCAAGATCGGAAAAAGGACCTGTTTTTT. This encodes CASSQDRKKDLFF.

In DNA form, the CDR3 reads TGTGCCAGTAGTCCCGAGAGGGGTAATCAGCCCCAGCATTTT. It yields the protein CASSPERGNQPQHF. This chain links TRBV19 with TRBJ1-5, with a weak D call TRBD1 (5 bases). Trimming removed 5 bases from V and 4 bases from J, with 12 bases in between. The germline CDR1 and CDR2 sequences are LNHDA and SQIVND (reference sequence). This CDR3 region has 14 residues.

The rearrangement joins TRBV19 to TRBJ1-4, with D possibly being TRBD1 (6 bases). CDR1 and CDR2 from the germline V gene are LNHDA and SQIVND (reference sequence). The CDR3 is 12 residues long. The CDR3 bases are TGTGCAGCAGGGGTAGCTAATGAAAAACTGTTTTTT. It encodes CAAGVANEKLFF. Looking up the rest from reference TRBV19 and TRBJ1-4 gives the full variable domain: DGGITQSPKYLFRKEGQNVTLSCEQNLNHDAMYWYRQDPGQGLRLIYYSQIVNDFQKGDIAEGYSVSREKKESFPLTVTSAQKNPTAFYLCAAGVANEKLFFGSGTQLSVL.

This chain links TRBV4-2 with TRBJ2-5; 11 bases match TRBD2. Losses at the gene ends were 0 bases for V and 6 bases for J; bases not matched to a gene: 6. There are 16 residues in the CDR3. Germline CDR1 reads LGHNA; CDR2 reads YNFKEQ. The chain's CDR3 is CASSQEASGGYKTQYF. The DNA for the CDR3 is TGTGCCAGCAGCCAAGAGGCTAGCGGGGGGTATAAGACCCAGTACTTC.

CDR3 protein: CASHLSGGVNTGELFF. CDR3 nucleotide sequence: TGTGCCAGTCACCTTAGCGGGGGGGTGAACACCGGGGAGCTGTTTTTT. This chain joins TRBV19 and TRBJ2-2; 11 positions agree with TRBD2. This CDR3 is built from 16 residues. The germline V gene encodes CDR1 LNHDA and CDR2 SQIVND (reference sequence). The V gene end was trimmed by 8 bases and the J gene end by 1 base; junction bases not matched to a gene: 6.

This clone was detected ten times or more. As DNA, the CDR3 is TGTGCCAGCAGCCCGCAGAGGGAGACCCAGTACTTC. Protein product: CASSPQRETQYF. V is TRBV14 and J is TRBJ2-5; D ambiguous. The V end was cut by 4 bases, the J end by 5 bases, with 8 bases between. The CDR3 contains 12 residues. Germline V gene lookup returns CDR1 SGHDN and CDR2 FVKESK.

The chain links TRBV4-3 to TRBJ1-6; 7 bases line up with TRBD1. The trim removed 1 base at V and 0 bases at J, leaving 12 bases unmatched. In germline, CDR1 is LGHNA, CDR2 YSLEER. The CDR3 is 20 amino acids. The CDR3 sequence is CASSQVRLTGTASYNSPLHF. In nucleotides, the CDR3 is TGCGCCAGCAGCCAAGTAAGGCTCACCGGGACAGCCTCCTATAATTCACCCCTCCACTTT.

This CDR3 is CASSFDRGSYNEQFF. DNA of the CDR3: TGTGCCAGCAGCTTCGACAGGGGGTCCTACAATGAGCAGTTCTTC. The chain is built from TRBV7-8 and TRBJ2-1, with 9 bases identical to TRBD1. This CDR3 has 15 amino acids. V lost 3 bases and J lost 1; bases outside the gene matches: 1. CDR1 is SGHVS and CDR2 is FQNEAQ in the germline V gene.

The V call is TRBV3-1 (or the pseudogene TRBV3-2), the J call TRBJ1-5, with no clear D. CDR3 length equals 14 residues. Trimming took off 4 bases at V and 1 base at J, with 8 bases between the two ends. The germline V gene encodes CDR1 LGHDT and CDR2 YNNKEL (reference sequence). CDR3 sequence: CASSPSDSNQPQHF. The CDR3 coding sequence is TGTGCCAGCAGCCCTTCGGACAGCAATCAGCCCCAGCATTTT.

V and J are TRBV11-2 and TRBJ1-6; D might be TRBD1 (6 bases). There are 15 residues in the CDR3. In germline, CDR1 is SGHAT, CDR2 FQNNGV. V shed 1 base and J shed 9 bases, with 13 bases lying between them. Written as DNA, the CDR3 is TGTGCCAGCAGCTTAGGGGGGCAGGGCACTTCACCCCTCCACTTT. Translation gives CASSLGGQGTSPLHF.

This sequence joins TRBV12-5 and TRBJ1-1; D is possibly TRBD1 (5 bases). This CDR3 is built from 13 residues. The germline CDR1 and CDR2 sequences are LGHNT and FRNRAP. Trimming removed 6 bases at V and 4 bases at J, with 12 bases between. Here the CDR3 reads CASGWVGGTEAFF. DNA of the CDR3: TGTGCTAGTGGGTGGGTCGGGGGCACTGAAGCTTTCTTT.

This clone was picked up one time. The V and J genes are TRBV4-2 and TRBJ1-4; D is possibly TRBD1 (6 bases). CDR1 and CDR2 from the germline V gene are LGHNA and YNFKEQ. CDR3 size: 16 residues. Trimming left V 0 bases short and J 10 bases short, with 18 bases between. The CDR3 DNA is TGTGCCAGCAGCCAAGAATCAGCAGGGACATGGGTAAAACTGTTTTTT. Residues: CASSQESAGTWVKLFF.

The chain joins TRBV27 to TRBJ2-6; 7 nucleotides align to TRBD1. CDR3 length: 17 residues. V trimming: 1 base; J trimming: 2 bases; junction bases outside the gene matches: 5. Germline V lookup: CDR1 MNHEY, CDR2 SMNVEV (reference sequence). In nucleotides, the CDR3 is TGTGCCAGCAGTTTATGGACAGGAGGCCCTGGGGCCAACGTCCTGACTTTC. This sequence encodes CASSLWTGGPGANVLTF.

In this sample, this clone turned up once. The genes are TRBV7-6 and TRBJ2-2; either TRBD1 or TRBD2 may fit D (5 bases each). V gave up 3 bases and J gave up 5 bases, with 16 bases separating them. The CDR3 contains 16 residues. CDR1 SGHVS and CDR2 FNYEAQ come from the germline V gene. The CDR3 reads CASSFGGSPGTGELFF. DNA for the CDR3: TGTGCCAGCAGCTTTGGGGGATCCCCGGGGACCGGGGAGCTGTTTTTT.

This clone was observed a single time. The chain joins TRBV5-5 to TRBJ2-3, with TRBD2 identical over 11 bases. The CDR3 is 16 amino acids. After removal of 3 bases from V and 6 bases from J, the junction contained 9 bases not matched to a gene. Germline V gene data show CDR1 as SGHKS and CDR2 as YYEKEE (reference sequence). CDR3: CASSSLAGGKVDTQYF. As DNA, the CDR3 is TGTGCCAGCAGCTCGCTAGCGGGGGGTAAAGTGGATACGCAGTATTTT. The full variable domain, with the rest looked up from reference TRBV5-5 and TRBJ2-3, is DAGVTQSPTHLIKTRGQQVTLRCSPISGHKSVSWYQQVLGQGPQFIFQYYEKEERGRGNFPDRFSARQFPNYSSELNVNALLLGDSALYLCASSSLAGGKVDTQYFGPGTRLTVL.

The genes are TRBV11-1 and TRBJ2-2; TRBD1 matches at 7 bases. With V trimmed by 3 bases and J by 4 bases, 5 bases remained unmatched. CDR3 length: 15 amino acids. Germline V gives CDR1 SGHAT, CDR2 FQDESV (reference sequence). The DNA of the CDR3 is TGTGCCAGCAGCTTGCCGGGACAGTTCACCGGGGAGCTGTTTTTT. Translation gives CASSLPGQFTGELFF.

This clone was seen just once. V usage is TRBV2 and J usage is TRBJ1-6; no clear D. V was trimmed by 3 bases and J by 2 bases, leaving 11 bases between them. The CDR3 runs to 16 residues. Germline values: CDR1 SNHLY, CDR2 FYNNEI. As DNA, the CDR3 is TGTGCCAGCAGTGATATGAGGGTCCCCTATAATTCACCCCTCCACTTT. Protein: CASSDMRVPYNSPLHF.

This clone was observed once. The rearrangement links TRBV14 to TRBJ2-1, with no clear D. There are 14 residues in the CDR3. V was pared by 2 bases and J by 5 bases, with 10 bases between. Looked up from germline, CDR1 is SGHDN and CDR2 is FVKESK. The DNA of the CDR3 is TGTGCCAGCAGCCAAAGTTATTGGGACAATGAGCAGTTCTTC. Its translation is CASSQSYWDNEQFF. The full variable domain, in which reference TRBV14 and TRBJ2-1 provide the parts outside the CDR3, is EAGVTQFPSHSVIEKGQTVTLRCDPISGHDNLYWYRRVMGKEIKFLLHFVKESKQDESGMPNNRFLAERTGGTYSTLKVQPAELEDSGVYFCASSQSYWDNEQFFGPGTRLTVL.

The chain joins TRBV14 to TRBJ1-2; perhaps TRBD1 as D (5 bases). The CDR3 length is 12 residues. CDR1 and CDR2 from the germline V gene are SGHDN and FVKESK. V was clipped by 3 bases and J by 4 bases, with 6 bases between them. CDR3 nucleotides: TGTGCCAGCAGCCACGGGGGCTATGGCTACACCTTC. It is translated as CASSHGGYGYTF.

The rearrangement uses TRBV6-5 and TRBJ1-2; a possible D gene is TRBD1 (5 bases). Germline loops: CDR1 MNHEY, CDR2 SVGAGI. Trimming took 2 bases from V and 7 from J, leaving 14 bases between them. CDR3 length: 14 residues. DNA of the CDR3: TGTGCCAGCAGTTACGGCTATGGAGGGACTGGCTACACCTTC. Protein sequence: CASSYGYGGTGYTF.

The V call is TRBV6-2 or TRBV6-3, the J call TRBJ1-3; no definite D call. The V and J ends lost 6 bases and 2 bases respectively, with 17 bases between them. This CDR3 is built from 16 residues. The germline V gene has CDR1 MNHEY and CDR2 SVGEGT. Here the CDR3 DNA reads TGTGCCAGCAGCCGCCCTTGGACCGATACTGGAAACACCATATATTTT. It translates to CASSRPWTDTGNTIYF.

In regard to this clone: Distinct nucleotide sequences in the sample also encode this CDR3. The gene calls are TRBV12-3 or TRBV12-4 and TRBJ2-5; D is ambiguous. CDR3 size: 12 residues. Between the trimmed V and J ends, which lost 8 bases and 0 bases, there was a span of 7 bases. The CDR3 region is CASGQYQETQYF. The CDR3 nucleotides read TGTGCCAGCGGTCAGTACCAAGAGACCCAGTACTTC.

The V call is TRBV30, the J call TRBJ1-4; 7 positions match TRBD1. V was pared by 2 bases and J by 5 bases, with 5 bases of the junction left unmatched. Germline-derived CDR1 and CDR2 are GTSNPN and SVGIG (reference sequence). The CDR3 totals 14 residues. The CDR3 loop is CAWSRDSSNEKLFF. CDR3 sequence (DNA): TGTGCCTGGAGTAGGGACAGTTCCAATGAAAAACTGTTTTTT. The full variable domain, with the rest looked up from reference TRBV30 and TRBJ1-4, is SQTIHQWPATLVQPVGSPLSLECTVEGTSNPNLYWYRQAAGRGLQLLFYSVGIGQISSEVPQNLSASRPQDRQFILSSKKLLLSDSGFYLCAWSRDSSNEKLFFGSGTQLSVL.

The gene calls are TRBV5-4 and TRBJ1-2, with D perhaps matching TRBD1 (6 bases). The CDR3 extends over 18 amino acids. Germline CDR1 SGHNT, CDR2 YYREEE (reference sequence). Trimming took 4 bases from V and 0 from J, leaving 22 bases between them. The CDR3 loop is CASSRGLTGELSNYGYTF. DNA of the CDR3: TGTGCCAGCAGCCGGGGGTTGACAGGAGAACTTTCTAACTATGGCTACACCTTC. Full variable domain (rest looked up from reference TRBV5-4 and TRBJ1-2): ETGVTQSPTHLIKTRGQQVTLRCSSQSGHNTVSWYQQALGQGPQFIFQYYREEENGRGNFPPRFSGLQFPNYSSELNVNALELDDSALYLCASSRGLTGELSNYGYTFGSGTRLTVV.

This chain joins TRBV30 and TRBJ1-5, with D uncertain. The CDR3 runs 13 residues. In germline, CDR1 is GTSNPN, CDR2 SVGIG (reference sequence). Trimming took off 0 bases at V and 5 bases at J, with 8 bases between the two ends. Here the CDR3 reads CAWSVSRDQPQHF. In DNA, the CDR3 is TGTGCCTGGAGTGTCAGCCGCGATCAGCCCCAGCATTTT.

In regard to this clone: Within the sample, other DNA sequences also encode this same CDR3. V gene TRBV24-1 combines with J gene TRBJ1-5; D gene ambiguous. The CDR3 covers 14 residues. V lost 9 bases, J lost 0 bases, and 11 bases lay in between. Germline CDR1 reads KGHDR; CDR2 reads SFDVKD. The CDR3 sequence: CATSDRYSNQPQHF. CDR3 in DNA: TGTGCCACCTCAGACCGCTATAGCAATCAGCCCCAGCATTTT.

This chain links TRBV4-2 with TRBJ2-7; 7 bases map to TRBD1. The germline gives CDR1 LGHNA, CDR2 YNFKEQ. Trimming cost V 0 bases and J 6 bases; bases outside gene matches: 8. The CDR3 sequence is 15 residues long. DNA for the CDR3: TGTGCCAGCAGCCAAGATCAGGGGGTGAAGGGCGAGCAGTACTTC. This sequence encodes CASSQDQGVKGEQYF.

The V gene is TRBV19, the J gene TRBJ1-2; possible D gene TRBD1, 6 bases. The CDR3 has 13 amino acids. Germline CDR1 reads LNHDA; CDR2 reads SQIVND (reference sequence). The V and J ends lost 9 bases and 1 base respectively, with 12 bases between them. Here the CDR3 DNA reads TGTGCCAGCAAGCGGACAGATAACTATGGCTACACCTTC. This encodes CASKRTDNYGYTF. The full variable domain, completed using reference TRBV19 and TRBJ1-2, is DGGITQSPKYLFRKEGQNVTLSCEQNLNHDAMYWYRQDPGQGLRLIYYSQIVNDFQKGDIAEGYSVSREKKESFPLTVTSAQKNPTAFYLCASKRTDNYGYTFGSGTRLTVV.

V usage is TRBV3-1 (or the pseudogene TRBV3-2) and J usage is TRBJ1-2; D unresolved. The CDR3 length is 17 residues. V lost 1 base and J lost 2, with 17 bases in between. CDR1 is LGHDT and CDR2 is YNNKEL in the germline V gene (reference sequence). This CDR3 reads CASSQGAGKPPNYGYTF. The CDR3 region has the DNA TGTGCCAGCAGCCAAGGAGCAGGAAAGCCACCAAACTATGGCTACACCTTC.

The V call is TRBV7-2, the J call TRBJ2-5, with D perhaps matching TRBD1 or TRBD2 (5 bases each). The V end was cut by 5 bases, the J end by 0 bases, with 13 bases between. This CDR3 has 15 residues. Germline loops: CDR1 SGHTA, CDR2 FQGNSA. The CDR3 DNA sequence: TGTGCCAGCAGCCGGGGACCGGTAGACCAAGAGACCCAGTACTTC. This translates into CASSRGPVDQETQYF. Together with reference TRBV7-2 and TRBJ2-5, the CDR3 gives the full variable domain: GAGVSQSPSNKVTEKGKDVELRCDPISGHTALYWYRQSLGQGLEFLIYFQGNSAPDKSGLPSDRFSAERTGGSVSTLTIQRTQQEDSAVYLCASSRGPVDQETQYFGPGTRLLVL.